This T cell receptor (beta chain) appears in the sequencing data of a study of cytomegalovirus exposure and HLA in healthy donors. Background on the study: Among about 200 million T cells, an earlier analysis found around 100 million unique TCR beta sequences.

This clone was counted once. Its antigen is not known. Study results and limitations: TCR beta V- and J-gene trimming was later associated with a missense DCLRE1C variant.

The primer mix had 60 Vbeta and 13 Jbeta primers. Method: immunoSEQ multiplex PCR; TCRdb's copy keeps in-frame clones and lacks some. The sample includes some 130,000 clones, around 80% of them seen just once. Sequenced: PBMCs. The sequence was collected from a woman aged 40 to 49 in good health and CMV-seronegative.

The CDR3: CASSPGTRSLFDEQFF. For the CDR3, the DNA is TGTGCCAGCAGTCCAGGGACAAGGAGCCTATTTGATGAGCAGTTCTTC. V gene TRBV28 combines with J gene TRBJ2-1, with a weak D call TRBD1 (6 bases). The germline CDR1 and CDR2 sequences are MDHEN and SYDVKM. This CDR3 contains 16 residues. With 5 bases removed from V and 8 bases from J, the gap between germline ends came to 22 bases.